The 14 T cell receptor beta chains given below trace back to one sample, sequenced in a study of response to subunit inactivated influenza vaccine. A single record per CDR3 protein comes from TCRdb applying MiXCR to the RT-PCR reads. The sample gives about 570,000 distinct CDR3 sequences, approximately 11% of which show up once; 9.5% to 12% is in the top ten. The same sample was also used in a study of T cells expressing NK-cell markers. That work contributes: Scientists made TCR beta cDNA using 5'RACE template switching with UMIs.

The starting material was PBMCs from blood, obtained on the day of vaccination. The receptors derive from a man aged 50 to 60 who received an inactivated influenza vaccine.

This clonotype appeared many times. This chain joins TRBV6-2 or TRBV6-3 and TRBJ2-1; 8 bases align to TRBD2. Germline CDR1 reads MNHEY; CDR2 reads SVGEGT. This CDR3 has 14 amino acids. Trimming took 8 bases from V and 8 from J; bases not matched to a gene: 11. The CDR3 is CASLPPGGRDEQFF. CDR3 DNA sequence: TGTGCCAGCTTACCCCCGGGAGGGCGGGATGAGCAGTTCTTC.

The chain employs TRBV7-9 and TRBJ2-7; 7 bases line up with TRBD1. Germline lookup yields CDR1 SEHNR and CDR2 FQNEAQ (reference sequence). Germline trimming cut 2 bases from V and 2 bases from J; bases unmatched to any gene: 3. This CDR3 contains 14 residues. The CDR3 protein is CASSLIQGTYEQYF. The CDR3 DNA reads as TGTGCCAGCAGCTTAATACAGGGGACCTACGAGCAGTACTTC. The full variable domain, its missing parts supplied by reference TRBV7-9 and TRBJ2-7, is DTGVSQNPRHKITKRGQNVTFRCDPISEHNRLYWYRQTLGQGPEFLTYFQNEAQLEKSRLLSDRFSAERPKGSFSTLEIQRTEQGDSAMYLCASSLIQGTYEQYFGPGTRLTVT.

The sample holds many counts of this clonotype. This sequence joins TRBV4-2 and TRBJ2-1, with 10 bases that match TRBD2. The CDR3 covers 16 residues. J gave up 2 bases and V 5 bases, and 6 bases lay outside the gene matches. Germline V lookup: CDR1 LGHNA, CDR2 YNFKEQ. As DNA, the CDR3 is TGTGCCAGCAGCGATATAGCGGGGGGTGCCTACAATGAGCAGTTCTTC. It specifies CASSDIAGGAYNEQFF.

This chain links TRBV9 with TRBJ2-7, with 10 bases fitting TRBD2. V lost 4 bases, J lost 5 bases, and 12 bases stayed unmatched. This CDR3 has 16 amino acids. CDR1 and CDR2 from the germline V gene are SGDLS and YYNGEE. CDR3 amino acids: CASSISPGLASNEQYF. Here the CDR3 DNA reads TGTGCCAGCAGCATCTCACCGGGACTAGCGTCGAACGAGCAGTACTTC.

There are a few counts of this clonotype. The J gene is TRBJ2-1, the V gene TRBV12-3 or TRBV12-4; a possible D gene is TRBD2 (5 bases). Deletions cut 6 bases from V and 7 bases from J, with 16 bases between. The CDR3 spans 14 residues. CDR3 loop: CASSNNVRENEQFF. CDR3 coding DNA: TGTGCCAGCAGCAATAATGTTAGGGAGAATGAGCAGTTCTTC.

The chain links TRBV7-8 to TRBJ2-7, with 8 bases identical to TRBD1. Germline V gene sequence: CDR1 SGHVS, CDR2 FQNEAQ. V shed 5 bases, J shed 0 bases, and the junction held 9 bases outside the gene matches. CDR3 length: 16 residues. The CDR3 DNA reads as TGTGCCAGCAGCCTCTCGACAGGGGAGGTCTCCTACGAGCAGTACTTC. Amino acid sequence: CASSLSTGEVSYEQYF. Full variable domain (missing parts from reference TRBV7-8 and TRBJ2-7): GAGVSQSPRYKVAKRGQDVALRCDPISGHVSLFWYQQALGQGPEFLTYFQNEAQLDKSGLPSDRFFAERPEGSVSTLKIQRTQQEDSAVYLCASSLSTGEVSYEQYFGPGTRLTVT.

The J gene is TRBJ1-5, the V gene TRBV20-1, with 7 bases lining up with TRBD1. There are 14 residues in the CDR3. Germline CDR1 is DFQATT and CDR2 is SNEGSKA (reference sequence). After removal of 4 bases from V and 7 bases from J, the junction contained 10 bases not matched to a gene. CDR3 nucleotide sequence: TGCAGTGCTACGGACAGGAGGGGGGCGCAGCCCCAGCATTTT. Translating gives CSATDRRGAQPQHF.

The V gene is TRBV7-2, the J gene TRBJ2-5, with TRBD2 matching over 9 bases. With V trimmed by 4 bases and J by 2 bases, 2 bases remained unmatched. The CDR3 is made up of 14 amino acids. Looked up from germline, CDR1 is SGHTA and CDR2 is FQGNSA. CDR3 amino acids: CASSSSGIQETQYF. The DNA for the CDR3 is TGTGCCAGCAGCTCTAGCGGGATACAAGAGACCCAGTACTTC.

This clonotype has a handful of counts. The chain is built from TRBV4-3 and TRBJ2-7; weak D call: TRBD2 (6 bases). V lost 1 base and J 0 bases, leaving 7 bases between the germline ends. The CDR3 has 14 residues. Germline assignment: CDR1 LGHNA and CDR2 YSLEER. CDR3 DNA sequence: TGCGCCAGCAGCCAAGGCGGGATCTCCTACGAGCAGTACTTC. Translating gives CASSQGGISYEQYF.

This clonotype has more than one count but fewer than ten. The rearrangement joins TRBV12-3 or TRBV12-4 to TRBJ2-1; D tentatively reads TRBD1 or TRBD2 (5 bases each). V was shortened by 6 bases and J by 10 bases, with 22 bases between the two germline ends. CDR3 length equals 15 residues. The CDR3 sequence is CASRLGTLFNGEQFF. CDR3 DNA: TGTGCCAGCAGGCTGGGGACCCTTTTCAACGGGGAGCAGTTCTTC.

This clonotype was seen many times. V and J are TRBV4-2 and TRBJ2-3; possible D gene TRBD1, 6 bases. The CDR3 runs to 18 residues. CDR1 and CDR2 from the germline V gene are LGHNA and YNFKEQ. Between the trimmed V and J ends, which lost 0 bases and 4 bases, there was a span of 20 bases. The CDR3: CASSQDVQGFPIPDTQYF. The CDR3 DNA follows: TGTGCCAGCAGCCAAGATGTCCAGGGGTTCCCAATACCAGATACGCAGTATTTT.

This clonotype turned up a few times. The rearrangement links TRBV9 to TRBJ2-1, with a weak D call TRBD2 (5 bases). CDR1 is SGDLS and CDR2 is YYNGEE in the germline V gene. The V and J ends lost 0 bases and 2 bases respectively, with 6 bases between them. The CDR3 length is 14 residues. The CDR3 nucleotides are TGTGCCAGCAGCGTAGACGGGGCCTACAATGAGCAGTTCTTC. It codes for CASSVDGAYNEQFF.

Only one count was recorded for this clonotype. CDR3 DNA sequence: TGTGCCAGCAGCTTAAGTGGTCTTAGCTATGGCTACACCTTC. This sequence encodes CASSLSGLSYGYTF. The rearrangement uses TRBV13 and TRBJ1-2; D is undetermined. The CDR3 is 14 amino acids. V lost 2 bases and J lost 4, with 11 bases in between. Looked up from germline, CDR1 is PRHDT and CDR2 is FYEKMQ (reference sequence).

The chain has TRBV29-1 and TRBJ2-1; D is ambiguous. CDR1 and CDR2 from the germline V gene are SQVTM and ANQGSEA. With 7 bases removed from V and 2 bases from J, the gap between germline ends came to 9 bases. The CDR3 runs to 12 residues. The CDR3 protein is CSGAGAYNEQFF. CDR3 in DNA: TGCAGCGGTGCCGGAGCCTACAATGAGCAGTTCTTC.